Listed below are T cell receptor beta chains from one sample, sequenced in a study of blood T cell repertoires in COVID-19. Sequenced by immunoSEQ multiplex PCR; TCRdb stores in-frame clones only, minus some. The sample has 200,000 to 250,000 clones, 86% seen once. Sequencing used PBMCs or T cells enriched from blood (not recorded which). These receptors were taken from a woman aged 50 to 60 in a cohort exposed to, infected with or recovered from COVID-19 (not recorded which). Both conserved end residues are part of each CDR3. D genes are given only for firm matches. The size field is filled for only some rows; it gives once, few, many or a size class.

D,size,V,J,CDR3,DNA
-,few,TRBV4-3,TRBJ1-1,CASSLHTLNEAFF,TGCGCCAGCAGCTTACACACGTTAAATGAAGCTTTCTTT
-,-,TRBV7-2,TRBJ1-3,CASSLEEGNTIYF,TGTGCCAGCAGCTTAGAGGAGGGAAACACCATATATTTT
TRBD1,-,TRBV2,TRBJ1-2,CASRFAGTGPAKGYTF,TGTGCCAGCAGATTTGCCGGGACAGGGCCGGCCAAGGGGTACACCTTC
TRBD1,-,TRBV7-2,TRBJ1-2,CASSLETGNYGYTF,TGTGCCAGCAGCTTAGAGACAGGGAACTATGGCTACACCTTC
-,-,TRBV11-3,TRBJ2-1,CASSSPNRGGNEQFF,TGTGCCAGCAGCTCACCAAACAGGGGGGGCAATGAGCAGTTCTTC
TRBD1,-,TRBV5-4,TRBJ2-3,CASSSGGYEDTQYF,TGTGCCAGCAGCTCAGGGGGTTATGAAGATACGCAGTATTTT
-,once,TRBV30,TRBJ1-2,CAWSLGRGTGYTF,TGTGCCTGGAGCCTCGGGAGGGGGACGGGCTACACCTTC
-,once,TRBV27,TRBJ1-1,CASSLMGPVYTEAFF,TGTGCCAGCAGTTTGATGGGGCCAGTTTACACTGAAGCTTTCTTT
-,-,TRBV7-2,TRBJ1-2,CASSLAERYGYTF,TGTGCCAGCAGCTTAGCCGAGAGGTATGGCTACACCTTC
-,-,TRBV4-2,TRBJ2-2,CASSLQRDTGELFF,TGTGCCAGCAGCCTCCAGCGGGACACCGGGGAGCTGTTTTTT
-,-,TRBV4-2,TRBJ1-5,CASSQDSGSNQPQHF,TGTGCCAGCAGCCAAGATTCGGGGTCTAATCAGCCCCAGCATTTT
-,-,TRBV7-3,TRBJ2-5,CASSWRQQETQYF,TGTGCCAGCAGCTGGCGACAACAAGAGACCCAGTACTTC
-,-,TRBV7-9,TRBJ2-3,CASRDSRKGVADTQYF,TGTGCCAGCAGAGACTCGAGGAAGGGAGTAGCAGATACGCAGTATTTT
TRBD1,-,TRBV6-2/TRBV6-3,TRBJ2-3,CASSYYIGRGGDTQYF,TGTGCCAGCAGTTACTATATAGGACGAGGGGGCGATACGCAGTATTTT
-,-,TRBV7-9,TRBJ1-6,CASSLPGTKVPLHF,TGTGCCAGCAGCTTACCAGGGACTAAGGTACCCCTCCACTTT
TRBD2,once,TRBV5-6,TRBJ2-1,CASSSALAGVLNNEQFF,TGTGCCAGCAGCTCCGCTCTAGCGGGGGTACTCAACAATGAGCAGTTCTTC
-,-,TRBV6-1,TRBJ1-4,CASSEIRVTNEKLFF,TGTGCCAGCAGTGAAATCCGGGTAACTAATGAAAAACTGTTTTTT
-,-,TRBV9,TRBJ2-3,CASSTGAASTDTQYF,TGTGCCAGCAGCACTGGAGCGGCAAGCACAGATACGCAGTATTTT
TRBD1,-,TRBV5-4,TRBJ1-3,CASSFGSIGGTNTIYF,TGTGCCAGCAGCTTTGGTTCGATAGGGGGCACGAACACCATATATTTT
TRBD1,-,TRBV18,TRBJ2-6,CASSPGQGGSGANVLTF,TGTGCCAGCTCACCCGGACAGGGAGGCTCTGGGGCCAACGTCCTGACTTTC
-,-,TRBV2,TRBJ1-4,CASRRQDEKLFF,TGTGCCAGCAGACGACAGGATGAAAAACTGTTTTTT
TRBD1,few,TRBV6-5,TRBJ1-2,CASKTWDRANYGYTF,TGTGCCAGCAAAACTTGGGACAGGGCTAACTATGGCTACACCTTC
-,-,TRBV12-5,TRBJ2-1,CASGLTDSSSYNEQFF,TGTGCTAGTGGTTTGACGGACTCGAGCTCCTACAATGAGCAGTTCTTC
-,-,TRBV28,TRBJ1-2,CASSWGPKYGYTF,TGTGCCAGCAGTTGGGGGCCTAAATATGGCTACACCTTC
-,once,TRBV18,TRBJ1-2,CASSLGQSSNYGYTF,TGTGCCAGCTCACTCGGACAAAGTTCTAACTATGGCTACACCTTC
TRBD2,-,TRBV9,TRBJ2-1,CATPSGTTYNEQFF,TGTGCCACCCCCTCCGGGACTACGTACAATGAGCAGTTCTTC
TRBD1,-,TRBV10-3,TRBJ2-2,CATGGTGRTGELFF,TGTGCCACTGGAGGGACAGGGCGAACCGGGGAGCTGTTTTTT
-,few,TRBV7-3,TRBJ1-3,CASSSGLGNTIYF,TGTGCCAGCAGTTCAGGGCTCGGAAACACCATATATTTT
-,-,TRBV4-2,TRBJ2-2,CASSQDSPNTGELFF,TGTGCCAGCAGCCAGGACAGCCCGAACACCGGGGAGCTGTTTTTT
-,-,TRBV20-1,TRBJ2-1,CSASNGLHANEQFF,TGCAGTGCTAGTAACGGACTCCACGCTAATGAGCAGTTCTTC
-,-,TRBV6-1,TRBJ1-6,CASSEAGRNSPLHF,TGTGCCAGCAGTGAAGCAGGGAGAAATTCACCCCTCCACTTT
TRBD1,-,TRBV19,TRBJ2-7,CASSTRGQGEGEQYF,TGTGCCAGTAGTACCCGCGGACAGGGGGAGGGCGAGCAGTACTTC
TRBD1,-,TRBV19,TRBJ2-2,CASTALGQVNTGELFF,TGTGCCAGTACCGCTTTGGGACAGGTGAACACCGGGGAGCTGTTTTTT
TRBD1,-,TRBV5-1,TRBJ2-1,CASSRPDRGPYNEQFF,TGCGCCAGCAGCCGCCCCGACAGGGGGCCCTACAATGAGCAGTTCTTC
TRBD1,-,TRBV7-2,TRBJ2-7,CASTPDRSSYEQYF,TGTGCCAGCACCCCGGACAGGAGCTCCTACGAGCAGTACTTC
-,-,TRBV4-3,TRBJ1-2,CASSQVRQVGSGYTF,TGCGCCAGCAGCCAAGTACGACAGGTTGGGAGTGGCTACACCTTC
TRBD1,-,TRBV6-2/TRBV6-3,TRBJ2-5,CASSYRAGGETQYF,TGTGCCAGCAGTTACCGGGCAGGGGGTGAGACCCAGTACTTC
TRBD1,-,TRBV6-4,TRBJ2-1,CASSEQGAVNEQFF,TGTGCCAGCAGTGAACAGGGGGCTGTGAATGAGCAGTTCTTC
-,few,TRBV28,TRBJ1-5,CASSFAGYQPQHF,TGTGCCAGCAGTTTCGCGGGATATCAGCCCCAGCATTTT
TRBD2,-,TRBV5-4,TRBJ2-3,CASSLVGLAGGRRTDTQYF,TGTGCCAGCAGCTTGGTAGGACTAGCGGGGGGCCGACGCACAGATACGCAGTATTTT
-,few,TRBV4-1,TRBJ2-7,CASSLGGDYEQYF,TGCGCCAGCAGCCTAGGGGGGGACTACGAGCAGTACTTC